This T cell receptor (beta chain) was retrieved from a study of shared clonotypes between healthy human individuals. Findings of the study overall: Blood was the sole source, and tissue repertoires probably differ. The generation probabilities recorded for non-shared clonotypes fell below those of clonotypes shared by all four donors.

Sequenced by immunoSEQ multiplex PCR; TCRdb stores in-frame clones only, minus some. The profile shows about 2.1 million clones, approximately 92% of them singletons. Details on this clone: Its antigen is as yet unknown.

Positively selected for CCR7, the CD45RO-negative cells used as naive CD8 cells excluded terminally differentiated effector memory CD45RA+ cells. Those who donated, Caucasian adults without exception, all lived in Nashville, Tennessee. CDR1 and CDR2 from the germline V gene are MNHEY and SMNVEV (reference sequence). V was trimmed by 5 bases and J by 6 bases, leaving 11 bases between them. This CDR3 comprises 12 residues. The sequencing input was naive CD8+ T cells from PBMCs. The TCR was taken from a man aged 18 to 35 in good health. Some clones in this sample may be carry-over from other donors' samples. The rearrangement links TRBV27 to TRBJ2-7, with D hard to call. DNA of the CDR3: TGTGCCAGCAGTCCTAACCGAGCCGAGCAGTACTTC. Protein: CASSPNRAEQYF.